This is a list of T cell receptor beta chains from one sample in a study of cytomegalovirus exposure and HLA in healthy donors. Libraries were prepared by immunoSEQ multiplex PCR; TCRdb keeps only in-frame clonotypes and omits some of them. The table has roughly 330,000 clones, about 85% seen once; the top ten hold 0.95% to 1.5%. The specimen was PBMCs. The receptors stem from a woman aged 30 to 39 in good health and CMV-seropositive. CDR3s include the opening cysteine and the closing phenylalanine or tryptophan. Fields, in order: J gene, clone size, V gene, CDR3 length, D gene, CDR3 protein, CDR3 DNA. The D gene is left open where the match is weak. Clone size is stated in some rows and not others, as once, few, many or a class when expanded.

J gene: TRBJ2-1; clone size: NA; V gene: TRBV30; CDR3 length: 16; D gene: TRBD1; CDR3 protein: CAWSLTGGGSYNEQFF; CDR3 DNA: TGTGCCTGGAGCCTAACAGGGGGTGGATCCTACAATGAGCAGTTCTTC
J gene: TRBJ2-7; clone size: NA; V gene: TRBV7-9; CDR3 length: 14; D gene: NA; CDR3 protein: CASSLGKGPYEQYF; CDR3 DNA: TGTGCCAGCAGCTTAGGGAAGGGGCCCTACGAGCAGTACTTC
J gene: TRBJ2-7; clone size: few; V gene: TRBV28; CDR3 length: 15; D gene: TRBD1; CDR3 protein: CASSHPGQGKYEQYF; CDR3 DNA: TGTGCCAGCAGTCACCCGGGACAGGGGAAATACGAGCAGTACTTC
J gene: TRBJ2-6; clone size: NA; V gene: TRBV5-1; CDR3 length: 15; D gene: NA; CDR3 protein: CASSPGESGANVLTF; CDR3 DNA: TGCGCCAGCAGTCCAGGGGAGTCTGGGGCCAACGTCCTGACTTTC
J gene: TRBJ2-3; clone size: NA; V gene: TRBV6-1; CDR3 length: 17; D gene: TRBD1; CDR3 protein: CASSEAGQGVSTDTQYF; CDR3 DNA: TGTGCCAGCAGTGAAGCTGGACAGGGGGTTAGCACAGATACGCAGTATTTT
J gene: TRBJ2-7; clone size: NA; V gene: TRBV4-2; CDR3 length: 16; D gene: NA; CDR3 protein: CASSQDPAVPSYEQYF; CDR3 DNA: TGTGCCAGCAGCCAAGATCCAGCGGTACCATCCTACGAGCAGTACTTC
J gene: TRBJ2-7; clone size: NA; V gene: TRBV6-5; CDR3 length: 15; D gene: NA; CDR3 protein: CASRRAGLTSYEQYF; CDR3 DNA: TGTGCCAGCCGCCGGGCTGGGCTCACCTCCTACGAGCAGTACTTC
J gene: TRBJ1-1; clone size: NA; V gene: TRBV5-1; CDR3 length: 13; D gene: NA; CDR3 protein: CASSLFPNTEAFF; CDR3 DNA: TGCGCCAGCAGCTTGTTCCCGAACACTGAAGCTTTCTTT
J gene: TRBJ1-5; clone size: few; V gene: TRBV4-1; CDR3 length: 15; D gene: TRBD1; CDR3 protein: CASSQGGTGGAMKHF; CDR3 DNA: TGCGCCAGCAGCCAAGGGGGGACAGGGGGCGCGATGAAGCATTTT
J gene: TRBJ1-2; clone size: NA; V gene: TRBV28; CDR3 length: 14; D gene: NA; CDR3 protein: CASTPQGIGYGYTF; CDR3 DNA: TGTGCCAGCACCCCGCAGGGGATCGGCTATGGCTACACCTTC
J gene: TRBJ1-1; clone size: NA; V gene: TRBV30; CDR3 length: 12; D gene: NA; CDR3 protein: CAWNRLDTEAFF; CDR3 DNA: TGTGCCTGGAACAGACTAGACACTGAAGCTTTCTTT
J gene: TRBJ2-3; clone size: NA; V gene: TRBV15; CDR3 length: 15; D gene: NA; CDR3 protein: CATSRDGQDTDTQYF; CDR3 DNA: TGTGCCACCAGCAGAGATGGGCAGGACACAGATACGCAGTATTTT
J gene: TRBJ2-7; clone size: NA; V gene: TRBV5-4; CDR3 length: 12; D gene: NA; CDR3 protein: CASSLESYEQYF; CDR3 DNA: TGTGCCAGCAGCTTGGAATCCTACGAGCAGTACTTC
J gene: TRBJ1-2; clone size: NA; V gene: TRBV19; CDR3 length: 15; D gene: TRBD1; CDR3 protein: CASSTRDRGRNGYTF; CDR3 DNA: TGTGCCAGTAGTACCCGGGACAGGGGGCGCAATGGCTACACCTTC
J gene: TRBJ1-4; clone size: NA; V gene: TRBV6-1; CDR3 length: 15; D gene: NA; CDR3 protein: CASSESRGWDEKLFF; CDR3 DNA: TGTGCCAGCAGTGAAAGCCGGGGATGGGATGAAAAACTGTTTTTT